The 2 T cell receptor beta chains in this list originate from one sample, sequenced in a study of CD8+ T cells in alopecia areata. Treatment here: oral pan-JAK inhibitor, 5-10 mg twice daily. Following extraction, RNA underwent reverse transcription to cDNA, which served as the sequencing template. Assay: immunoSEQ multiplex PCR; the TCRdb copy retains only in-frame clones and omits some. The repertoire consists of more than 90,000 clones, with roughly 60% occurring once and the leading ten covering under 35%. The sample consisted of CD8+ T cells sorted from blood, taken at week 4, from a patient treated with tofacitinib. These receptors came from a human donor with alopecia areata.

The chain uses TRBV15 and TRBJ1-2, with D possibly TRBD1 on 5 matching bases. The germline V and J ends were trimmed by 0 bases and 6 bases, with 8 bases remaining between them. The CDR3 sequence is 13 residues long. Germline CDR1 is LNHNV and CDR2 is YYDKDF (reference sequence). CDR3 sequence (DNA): TGTGCCACCAGCAGAGACGAGGGGAATGGCTACACCTTC. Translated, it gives CATSRDEGNGYTF.

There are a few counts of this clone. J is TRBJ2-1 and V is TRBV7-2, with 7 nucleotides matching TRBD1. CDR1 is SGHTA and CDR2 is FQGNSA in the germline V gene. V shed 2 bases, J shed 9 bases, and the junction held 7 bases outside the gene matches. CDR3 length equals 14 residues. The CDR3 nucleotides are TGTGCCAGCAGCTTAATAGGACAGGCCACTGAGCAGTTCTTC. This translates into CASSLIGQATEQFF.